This T cell receptor beta chain stems from a study of blood T cells in healthy people across ages. This CDR3 is 13 amino acids long. V gave up 0 bases and J gave up 4 bases, with 9 bases separating them. CDR1 DFQATT and CDR2 SNEGSKA come from the germline V gene (reference sequence). This clonotype has ten or more counts. Through a sample-barcoded 5' primer and a J-beta primer mix, a second PCR was run for 7 to 11 cycles. TCRdb re-analysed the 5' RACE reads in MiXCR, keeping a single row per CDR3 protein. The sample yields 900,000 to 950,000 distinct CDR3 sequences, approximately 32% seen once. This sample was shared with a second study, whose subject was T cells of mothers and their children.

The V call is TRBV20-1, the J call TRBJ2-5; D is ambiguous. This clonotype was sampled from a woman in her thirties or forties in good health. Sequencing was performed on blood. The CDR3 bases are TGCAGTGCTAGAGATCCCAGTGCAGAGACCCAGTACTTC. It translates to CSARDPSAETQYF.